This is a list of T cell receptor beta chains from one sample in a study of naive and memory T cell subsets. In TCRdb, the UMI-ligation and nested PCR reads were re-called with MiXCR into one record per CDR3 protein. The sample lists approximately 150,000 distinct CDR3 sequences; about 20% were seen once. The sequenced sample consisted of naive CD4+ T cells from blood. The source of these receptors is a human donor in good health. The CDR3 runs from the conserved cysteine through the conserved F or W. D genes are given only for firm matches. A row's size may be missing; if present it is once, few, many or a size class.

v_call	d_call	cdr3_length	j_call	clone_size	cdr3_aa	cdr3_nt
TRBV3-1	TRBD2	14	TRBJ2-7	few	CASSRGGRGPEQYF	TGTGCCAGCAGCCGCGGGGGAAGAGGGCCCGAGCAGTACTTC
TRBV10-1	NA	14	TRBJ2-1	NA	CASSQQVLDNEQFF	TGCGCCAGCAGTCAACAGGTCCTCGACAATGAGCAGTTCTTC
TRBV29-1	TRBD1	14	TRBJ2-5	many	CSYTTGTARETQYF	TGCAGCTACACGACAGGGACCGCCCGGGAGACCCAGTACTTC
TRBV7-9	NA	13	TRBJ2-5	NA	CASSFREKETQYF	TGTGCCAGCAGCTTCAGGGAAAAAGAGACCCAGTACTTC
TRBV20-1	NA	15	TRBJ2-3	many	CSRLDQGNSTDTQYF	TGCAGTCGCTTGGATCAGGGGAATAGCACAGATACGCAGTATTTT
TRBV28	TRBD1	15	TRBJ2-4	few	CASNRQGLAKNIQYF	TGTGCCAGCAACCGACAGGGGCTAGCCAAAAACATTCAGTACTTC
TRBV20-1	NA	13	TRBJ1-2	many	CSARTRTDYGYTF	TGCAGTGCCAGGACCAGGACAGACTATGGCTACACCTTC
TRBV3-1	TRBD1	18	TRBJ1-6	few	CASSQRKAGTGSNSPLHF	TGTGCCAGCAGCCAACGTAAAGCTGGGACAGGTTCAAATTCACCCCTCCACTTT
TRBV27	TRBD1	18	TRBJ2-5	NA	CASSRGQGAIFGQETQYF	TGTGCCAGCAGCCGGGGACAGGGGGCGATATTTGGACAAGAGACCCAGTACTTC
TRBV7-9	NA	17	TRBJ1-1	few	CASSPPGPKDWDTEAFF	TGTGCCAGCAGCCCACCGGGACCAAAGGACTGGGACACTGAAGCTTTCTTT
TRBV12-3/TRBV12-4	TRBD1	13	TRBJ1-5	few	CASSLTGDQPQHF	TGTGCCAGCAGTTTGACAGGGGATCAGCCCCAGCATTTT
TRBV30	TRBD2	14	TRBJ2-2	few	CAWSLAVNSGELFF	TGTGCCTGGAGCCTAGCGGTTAATTCCGGGGAGCTGTTTTTT
TRBV10-1	NA	13	TRBJ1-6	NA	CASSEDGYSPLHF	TGCGCCAGCAGTGAAGACGGCTATTCACCCCTCCACTTT
TRBV12-3/TRBV12-4	TRBD1	19	TRBJ1-4	NA	CASSRQGMMISATNEKLFF	TGTGCCAGCAGTCGACAGGGAATGATGATCTCTGCAACTAATGAAAAACTGTTTTTT
TRBV9	NA	15	TRBJ2-3	NA	CASSSRGASTDTQYF	TGTGCCAGCAGCTCCCGTGGGGCTAGCACAGATACGCAGTATTTT
TRBV5-1	NA	14	TRBJ1-3	NA	CASSENLSGNTIYF	TGCGCCAGCAGCGAAAATCTCTCTGGAAACACCATATATTTT
TRBV18	TRBD1	13	TRBJ2-7	many	CASSLGTGAEQYF	TGTGCCAGCTCATTAGGGACAGGGGCTGAGCAGTACTTC
TRBV13	NA	15	TRBJ2-1	NA	CASFRRTGTYNEQFF	TGTGCCAGTTTCCGTAGAACGGGAACGTACAATGAGCAGTTCTTC
TRBV7-6	TRBD2	17	TRBJ2-3	few	CASSLAPLAGSTDTQYF	TGTGCCAGCAGCTTAGCCCCACTAGCGGGAAGCACAGATACGCAGTATTTT
TRBV11-2	NA	15	TRBJ2-3	few	CASSFGAVSTDTQYF	TGTGCCAGCAGCTTTGGAGCTGTATCCACAGATACGCAGTATTTT
TRBV20-1	NA	16	TRBJ2-1	NA	CSASLGELVGRVEQFF	TGCAGTGCTAGTTTGGGGGAATTAGTCGGGCGGGTTGAGCAGTTCTTC
TRBV29-1	NA	12	TRBJ1-1	few	CSVDRENTEAFF	TGCAGCGTTGATCGGGAGAACACTGAAGCTTTCTTT
TRBV6-6	NA	16	TRBJ1-2	few	CASSYTGGLDLRGYTF	TGTGCCAGCAGTTACACGGGGGGCCTTGATTTGCGTGGCTACACCTTC
TRBV7-3	TRBD2	15	TRBJ2-2	NA	CASSFSGSRGGELFF	TGTGCCAGCAGCTTCAGCGGGAGTAGAGGCGGGGAGCTGTTTTTT
TRBV20-1	NA	14	TRBJ2-7	NA	CSAPVIYGSYEQYF	TGCAGTGCCCCCGTAATTTACGGGAGTTACGAGCAGTACTTC
TRBV20-1	TRBD2	15	TRBJ2-3	few	CSASLLAGYTDTQYF	TGCAGTGCTAGCCTACTAGCGGGATACACAGATACGCAGTATTTT
TRBV7-2	NA	15	TRBJ2-6	once	CASSPQGFGANVLTF	TGTGCCAGCAGCCCCCAGGGTTTTGGGGCCAACGTCCTGACTTTC
TRBV3-1	NA	11	TRBJ2-7	few	CASSQDHEQYF	TGTGCCAGCAGCCAAGACCACGAGCAGTACTTC
TRBV28	TRBD1	18	TRBJ1-1	NA	CASSFGTGVLSGNTEAFF	TGTGCCAGCAGTTTTGGGACAGGGGTCCTCTCCGGGAACACTGAAGCTTTCTTT
TRBV12-3/TRBV12-4	NA	11	TRBJ2-7	NA	CASSRLHEQYF	TGTGCCAGCAGTCGCCTTCACGAGCAGTACTTC
TRBV20-1	NA	13	TRBJ1-5	many	CSYQGGSGQPQHF	TGCAGTTATCAAGGGGGAAGCGGTCAGCCCCAGCATTTT
TRBV6-5	NA	15	TRBJ2-1	NA	CASSYRGSGYNEQFF	TGTGCCAGCAGTTACCGGGGATCAGGCTACAATGAGCAGTTCTTC
TRBV29-1	TRBD1	11	TRBJ1-2	few	CSVGQGHGYTF	TGCAGCGTTGGACAGGGCCATGGCTACACCTTC
TRBV20-1	TRBD1	13	TRBJ1-4	NA	CSAIAQGAEKLFF	TGCAGTGCTATAGCTCAGGGGGCGGAAAAACTGTTTTTT
TRBV6-6	NA	15	TRBJ1-1	NA	CASSYSNGGLDEAFF	TGTGCCAGCAGTTACTCGAATGGGGGGCTCGATGAAGCTTTCTTT
TRBV6-5	TRBD1	13	TRBJ1-5	few	CASSRQGGRPQHF	TGTGCCAGCAGTCGACAGGGGGGGAGGCCCCAGCATTTT
TRBV27	NA	16	TRBJ1-5	few	CASSLSSGVSNQPQHF	TGTGCCAGCAGTTTATCTTCGGGGGTATCTAATCAGCCCCAGCATTTT
TRBV18	NA	13	TRBJ1-1	few	CASSYGGGTEAFF	TGTGCCAGCTCTTACGGTGGCGGCACTGAAGCTTTCTTT
TRBV29-1	TRBD2	12	TRBJ2-7	NA	CSVSGTRYEQYF	TGCAGCGTGAGCGGGACTCGCTACGAGCAGTACTTC
TRBV20-1	NA	14	TRBJ1-6	NA	CSASTGFNNSPLHF	TGCAGTGCCTCAACAGGGTTTAATAATTCACCCCTCCACTTT
TRBV5-1	NA	16	TRBJ2-2	few	CASSLPKTAYTGELFF	TGCGCCAGCAGCTTGCCCAAGACAGCCTACACCGGGGAGCTGTTTTTT
TRBV7-6	NA	14	TRBJ2-7	NA	CATGQTPSSYEQYF	TGTGCCACCGGGCAGACACCGAGCTCCTACGAGCAGTACTTC
TRBV20-1	NA	14	TRBJ2-3	few	CSARDPGRLGTQYF	TGCAGTGCTAGAGACCCCGGTAGGCTGGGTACGCAGTATTTT
TRBV27	TRBD1	14	TRBJ1-4	few	CARIQGQTNEKLFF	TGTGCCCGCATACAGGGACAGACTAATGAAAAACTGTTTTTT
TRBV15	NA	15	TRBJ2-2	NA	CATSRVKQNTGELFF	TGTGCCACCAGCAGAGTTAAACAGAACACCGGGGAGCTGTTTTTT
TRBV29-1	NA	12	TRBJ1-5	NA	CSVGGLNQPQHF	TGCAGCGTTGGAGGGCTGAATCAGCCCCAGCATTTT
TRBV6-5	NA	12	TRBJ2-3	NA	CASSSRKDTQYF	TGTGCCAGCAGTTCGAGGAAAGATACGCAGTATTTT
TRBV12-3/TRBV12-4	NA	11	TRBJ1-3	few	CASSSGYTIYF	TGTGCCAGCAGCTCAGGGTATACCATATATTTT
TRBV27	NA	16	TRBJ2-1	few	CASSPLLTRTYNEQFF	TGTGCCAGCAGTCCACTACTAACCCGAACCTACAATGAGCAGTTCTTC
TRBV3-1	NA	14	TRBJ2-1	few	CASSRGTHGNEQFF	TGTGCCAGCAGCCGCGGGACCCACGGGAATGAGCAGTTCTTC
TRBV6-1	TRBD2	16	TRBJ2-1	NA	CASSARSGRSYNEQFF	TGTGCCAGCAGTGCGCGTAGCGGGAGGTCCTACAATGAGCAGTTCTTC
TRBV28	NA	15	TRBJ2-1	once	CASSSVSGRFCEQFF	TGTGCCAGCAGTTCAGTTAGTGGGAGATTCTGTGAGCAGTTCTTC
TRBV28	NA	18	TRBJ2-2	once	CASSSPRPGTHFTGELFF	TGTGCCAGCAGTTCACCACGTCCCGGGACACACTTCACCGGGGAGCTGTTTTTT
TRBV6-2/TRBV6-3	NA	14	TRBJ1-1	few	CASSYPRGNTEAFF	TGTGCCAGCAGTTACCCCAGGGGGAACACTGAAGCTTTCTTT
TRBV6-5	NA	15	TRBJ1-3	NA	CASTFKGGPGNTIYF	TGTGCCAGCACCTTCAAAGGGGGGCCTGGAAACACCATATATTTT
TRBV7-9	TRBD2	14	TRBJ2-5	few	CASSPSGTQETQYF	TGTGCCAGCAGCCCGAGCGGGACCCAAGAGACCCAGTACTTC
TRBV11-1	NA	15	TRBJ2-1	few	CASSPYSGRRDEQFF	TGTGCCAGCAGCCCGTACTCCGGGAGACGGGATGAGCAGTTCTTC
TRBV12-3/TRBV12-4	NA	13	TRBJ2-7	few	CASSLVSIYEQYF	TGTGCCAGCAGTTTAGTCAGCATCTACGAGCAGTACTTC